These T cell receptor beta chains were read from a single sample in a study of blood T cell repertoires in COVID-19. Sequencing was performed with immunoSEQ multiplex PCR; in TCRdb, only in-frame clones are kept and a portion is missing. The data hold 300,000 to 350,000 clones, with 75% to 90% observed a single time. Source material: PBMCs or T cells enriched from blood (not recorded which). These receptors were obtained from a man aged 25 to 40 who had recovered from COVID-19. Each CDR3 is given with its conserved first and last residue. The D gene is left open where the match is weak. A clone size is listed for some rows: how often the clone was seen (once, few, many), or a class if it is expanded.

v_gene: TRBV10-1
d_gene: TRBD2
abundance: .
j_gene: TRBJ2-3
CDR3aa: CASSEWIAGGNTDTQYF
CDR3nt: TGCGCCAGCAGTGAGTGGATAGCGGGGGGGAACACAGATACGCAGTATTTT

v_gene: TRBV5-1
d_gene: TRBD2
abundance: .
j_gene: TRBJ2-5
CDR3aa: CASRKSSGGVQETQYF
CDR3nt: TGCGCCAGCCGGAAGTCTAGCGGGGGGGTACAAGAGACCCAGTACTTC

v_gene: TRBV12-5
d_gene: TRBD2
abundance: .
j_gene: TRBJ2-7
CDR3aa: CASGLVAGNRNEQYF
CDR3nt: TGTGCTAGTGGTTTGGTAGCGGGGAATAGGAACGAGCAGTACTTC

v_gene: TRBV4-2
d_gene: .
abundance: .
j_gene: TRBJ1-3
CDR3aa: CASSQDTGSGNTIYF
CDR3nt: TGTGCCAGCAGCCAAGATACGGGGAGTGGAAACACCATATATTTT

v_gene: TRBV11-2
d_gene: TRBD1
abundance: .
j_gene: TRBJ2-5
CDR3aa: CASSSTGPGETQYF
CDR3nt: TGTGCCAGCAGCTCGACAGGGCCGGGGGAGACCCAGTACTTC

v_gene: TRBV7-3
d_gene: .
abundance: once
j_gene: TRBJ1-2
CDR3aa: CASSLNRVGYTF
CDR3nt: TGTGCCAGCAGCTTAAACCGGGTTGGCTACACCTTC

v_gene: TRBV6-5
d_gene: .
abundance: .
j_gene: TRBJ1-1
CDR3aa: CASSYLQGYTEAFF
CDR3nt: TGTGCCAGCAGTTACCTCCAGGGATACACTGAAGCTTTCTTT

v_gene: TRBV7-2
d_gene: TRBD2
abundance: .
j_gene: TRBJ2-7
CDR3aa: CASSPSSGAYEQYF
CDR3nt: TGTGCCAGCAGTCCCTCGAGCGGGGCCTACGAGCAGTACTTC

v_gene: TRBV7-9
d_gene: TRBD1
abundance: .
j_gene: TRBJ1-2
CDR3aa: CASSSGTGDYGYTF
CDR3nt: TGTGCCAGCAGCTCCGGGACAGGGGACTATGGCTACACCTTC

v_gene: TRBV5-6
d_gene: .
abundance: few
j_gene: TRBJ2-7
CDR3aa: CASSIGAGAPYEQYF
CDR3nt: TGTGCCAGCAGTATTGGGGCGGGGGCCCCCTACGAGCAGTACTTC

v_gene: TRBV10-3
d_gene: .
abundance: .
j_gene: TRBJ2-3
CDR3aa: CAISEQGSDTQYF
CDR3nt: TGTGCCATCAGTGAGCAGGGGTCAGATACGCAGTATTTT

v_gene: TRBV5-6
d_gene: TRBD1
abundance: .
j_gene: TRBJ2-7
CDR3aa: CASRFRGQGLHEQYF
CDR3nt: TGTGCCAGCAGGTTCCGGGGACAGGGGTTGCACGAGCAGTACTTC

v_gene: TRBV11-3
d_gene: TRBD2
abundance: .
j_gene: TRBJ2-1
CDR3aa: CASSSGGDNEQFF
CDR3nt: TGTGCCAGCAGTTCCGGGGGGGACAATGAGCAGTTCTTC

v_gene: TRBV18
d_gene: TRBD1
abundance: .
j_gene: TRBJ2-7
CDR3aa: CASSPGQGKPYEQYF
CDR3nt: TGTGCCAGCTCACCGGGACAGGGTAAACCCTACGAGCAGTACTTC

v_gene: TRBV5-1
d_gene: .
abundance: once
j_gene: TRBJ2-3
CDR3aa: CASSSGTGGADTQYF
CDR3nt: TGCGCCAGCAGCTCGGGGACTGGGGGGGCGGATACGCAGTATTTT

v_gene: TRBV9
d_gene: .
abundance: .
j_gene: TRBJ2-7
CDR3aa: CASSEGTVYEQYF
CDR3nt: TGTGCCAGCAGCGAGGGGACTGTATACGAGCAGTACTTC

v_gene: TRBV9
d_gene: .
abundance: .
j_gene: TRBJ2-5
CDR3aa: CASSVRVRETQYF
CDR3nt: TGTGCCAGCAGCGTACGGGTCCGGGAGACCCAGTACTTC

v_gene: TRBV3-1/TRBV3-2
d_gene: TRBD1
abundance: .
j_gene: TRBJ2-7
CDR3aa: CASSRGTGRVQYF
CDR3nt: TGTGCCAGCAGCCGCGGGACAGGGAGGGTGCAGTACTTC